The 6 T cell receptor beta chains below all came from one sample that was sequenced in a study of blood T cell repertoires in COVID-19. Method: immunoSEQ multiplex PCR; TCRdb's copy keeps in-frame clones and lacks some. The sample carries 150,000 to 200,000 clones, 79% recorded once. Sequencing used peripheral blood. The receptor set was obtained from a man aged 55-75 years with active or convalescent COVID-19.

The chain combines TRBV11-2 with TRBJ2-1; TRBD1 matches 7 bases. This CDR3 region has 14 residues. Per germline, CDR1 SGHAT and CDR2 FQNNGV. Trimming took 6 bases from V and 2 from J; bases not matched to a gene: 4. The CDR3 DNA sequence: TGTGCCAGCAGTATAGGGACAGCCTACAATGAGCAGTTCTTC. Its protein is CASSIGTAYNEQFF. Supplemented by reference TRBV11-2 and TRBJ2-1, the full variable domain reads EAGVAQSPRYKIIEKRQSVAFWCNPISGHATLYWYQQILGQGPKLLIQFQNNGVVDDSQLPKDRFSAERLKGVDSTLKIQPAKLEDSAVYLCASSIGTAYNEQFFGPGTRLTVL.

V and J are TRBV9 and TRBJ2-7, with 8 bases aligning to TRBD2. V shed 4 bases and J 7 bases; nucleotides not matched to a gene: 19. Looked up from germline, CDR1 is SGDLS and CDR2 is YYNGEE. The CDR3 sequence is 17 residues long. The CDR3 loop is CASSLTLAAGGPGEQYF. CDR3 DNA sequence: TGTGCCAGCAGCCTTACTTTAGCCGCGGGAGGACCAGGGGAGCAGTACTTC.

This clone was seen a single time. The rearrangement joins TRBV28 to TRBJ1-2; tentatively, D is TRBD1 (6 bases). V lost 5 bases and J lost 8, with 18 bases in between. This CDR3 spans 14 amino acids. In germline, CDR1 is MDHEN, CDR2 SYDVKM. The CDR3 loop is CASSRLAGAKGYTF. In DNA, the CDR3 is TGTGCCAGCAGTCGTCTGGCAGGGGCCAAAGGCTACACCTTC.

CDR3 region: CASSLYRGRTEAFF. The CDR3 DNA sequence: TGTGCCAGCAGTCTGTACAGGGGGAGGACTGAAGCTTTCTTT. The chain has TRBV28 and TRBJ1-1; 8 positions agree with TRBD1. Germline assignment: CDR1 MDHEN and CDR2 SYDVKM. The CDR3 covers 14 residues. Germline trimming cut 5 bases from V and 5 bases from J; bases unmatched to any gene: 7.

The genes are TRBV15 and TRBJ2-7, with 7 bases that match TRBD2. With 5 bases clipped from V and 2 bases from J, the junction kept 6 bases outside the gene matches. This CDR3 comprises 14 residues. The germline V gene has CDR1 LNHNV and CDR2 YYDKDF (reference sequence). The CDR3 here is CATSVWGGTYEQYF. CDR3 in DNA: TGTGCCACCAGCGTCTGGGGGGGGACCTACGAGCAGTACTTC.

The chain recombines TRBV7-6 with TRBJ2-7; 10 bases are a match to TRBD2. Trimming cost V 0 bases and J 4 bases; bases outside gene matches: 6. The CDR3 totals 16 residues. Germline V CDR1 and CDR2: SGHVS, FNYEAQ. The CDR3 DNA is TGTGCCAGCAGCTTAGCGAAGCTAGCGGGAGAGTACGAGCAGTACTTC. As protein: CASSLAKLAGEYEQYF. Complete variable domain (other parts from reference TRBV7-6 and TRBJ2-7): GAGVSQSPRYKVTKRGQDVALRCDPISGHVSLYWYRQALGQGPEFLTYFNYEAQQDKSGLPNDRFSAERPEGSISTLTIQRTEQRDSAMYRCASSLAKLAGEYEQYFGPGTRLTVT.